Listed below are T cell receptor beta chains from one sample, sequenced in a study of T-cell memory formation after mild COVID-19. TCRdb re-derived calls from the 5' RACE reads in MiXCR, one entry per CDR3 protein. The sample includes 15,000 to 20,000 distinct CDR3 sequences, approximately 20% seen only once; the top ten take approximately 60%. The source material was PBMCs or a T cell subset sorted from them (not recorded which). The source is a man between 18 and 35 years old who had mild COVID-19 (a few samples of this study predate the infection). Cell type and time point are not known. Both conserved end residues are trimmed from each CDR3. A row's size may be missing; if present it is once, few, many or a size class.

V gene	J gene	clone size	CDR3 protein
TRBV7-9	TRBJ1-3	few	ASSGQSVGNTIY
TRBV10-3	TRBJ2-5	many	AISESGRRETQY
TRBV7-9	TRBJ2-7	-	ASSLEQGAYEQY
TRBV4-1	TRBJ2-2	many	ASSRNTGELF
TRBV7-9	TRBJ2-2	many	ASSFLEGAKTGELF
TRBV2	TRBJ2-7	-	ASSDYRADYEQY
TRBV12-3/TRBV12-4	TRBJ2-7	few	ASKRTGSYEQY
TRBV7-6	TRBJ2-7	-	ASSSTGGLAYEQY
TRBV7-6	-	-	ASSLNRGETQY
TRBV9	TRBJ2-7	-	ASSVGATPSEQY
TRBV5-1	TRBJ1-2	many	ASSSDWGDRYGYT
TRBV12-3/TRBV12-4	TRBJ2-2	many	ASSSGGQGDLLVWTGELF
TRBV25-1	TRBJ2-7	-	ASSEGYEQY
TRBV12-3/TRBV12-4	TRBJ1-5	few	ASSPTSQGQPQH
TRBV5-1	TRBJ1-2	many	ASSAVDTSYGYT
TRBV11-2	TRBJ2-1	many	ASSSYFGTASYNEQF
TRBV7-9	TRBJ2-2	-	ASSLADRGLSGELF
TRBV15	TRBJ2-7	-	ATLSGSDPHEQY
TRBV5-1	TRBJ2-5	many	ASSSPLSRVKTQY